The rows below give T cell receptor beta chains drawn from one sample of a study of T cells in Graves' hyperthyroidism and ophthalmopathy. TCRdb analysed the multiplex PCR reads with MiXCR anew, one entry per CDR3 protein. Among under 300,000 distinct CDR3 sequences, approximately 16% were seen once, and the ten largest hold under 35%. The specimen was blood. These receptors were collected from a woman aged 45-59 years with Graves' hyperthyroidism that later progressed to Graves' ophthalmopathy. Both conserved end residues are part of each CDR3. Fields, in order: CDR3 DNA, CDR3 protein, D gene, J gene, V gene, clone size. The D gene is left open where the match is weak. Clone size is stated in some rows and not others, as once, few, many or a class when expanded.

TGCAGCGTTGGTCAGGGAGGGTACGGCGATCAGCCCCAGCATTTT | CSVGQGGYGDQPQHF | NA | TRBJ1-5 | TRBV29-1 | NA
TGTGCCAGCAGCGCCCCGGGACACCATAATTCACCCCTCCACTTT | CASSAPGHHNSPLHF | NA | TRBJ1-6 | TRBV27 | many
TGTGCCAGCAGTGAAAGTAGCGGACGGAACTTC | CASSESSGRNF | NA | TRBJ2-1 | TRBV6-1 | NA
TGTGCCTGGAGTGGGAAGGCGATAGGAAGAGCTTTCTTT | CAWSGKAIGRAFF | NA | TRBJ1-1 | TRBV30 | few
TGTGCCTCGCCGGGACAGGGGATGTTCCGGGGGAGATACGAGCAGTACTTC | CASPGQGMFRGRYEQYF | TRBD1 | TRBJ2-7 | TRBV6-1 | many
TGTGCCAGCAGTGAAAGAGTCGGGACCCCCGGGAACTATGGCTACACCTTC | CASSERVGTPGNYGYTF | NA | TRBJ1-2 | TRBV6-1 | many
TGTGCCACCAGTGCCTCCCTTGGGAGGACTAGGGGTTGGTATGAGCAGTTCTTC | CATSASLGRTRGWYEQFF | TRBD2 | TRBJ2-1 | TRBV24-1 | many
TGTGCCAGCAGTTTAACCGGGTCCAACACTGAAGCTTTCTTT | CASSLTGSNTEAFF | NA | TRBJ1-1 | TRBV12-3/TRBV12-4 | many
TGTGCCAGCAGCACCGGGAGAAGCGAAAAACTGTTTTTT | CASSTGRSEKLFF | NA | TRBJ1-4 | TRBV13 | many
TGTGCCAGCAGCTTGTCTTGGCGCTGGGATGGCTACACCTTC | CASSLSWRWDGYTF | NA | TRBJ1-2 | TRBV5-8 | few
TGTGCCACCCATGGTTTTAATCCGACCGGGGAGCTGTTTTTT | CATHGFNPTGELFF | NA | TRBJ2-2 | TRBV28 | few
TGCGCCAGCAGCTTGATGGGCGAGAGTGAAGCTTTCTTT | CASSLMGESEAFF | NA | TRBJ1-1 | TRBV5-1 | many
TGTGCTAGTGGTTCCCCGGGGACAGAGACCCAGTACTTC | CASGSPGTETQYF | NA | TRBJ2-5 | TRBV12-5 | many
TGCAGTGCTAGAGAACGGGCAGGGCGGGCTGGTGGCTACACCTTC | CSARERAGRAGGYTF | NA | TRBJ1-2 | TRBV20-1 | few
TGTGCCAGCAATGCCAGGGGGCTGGATGAGCAGTTCTTC | CASNARGLDEQFF | TRBD1 | TRBJ2-1 | TRBV28 | many
TGCGCCAGCAGCGGGGCAGCCCTCCGGGAGGCCCAGTACTTC | CASSGAALREAQYF | TRBD2 | TRBJ2-5 | TRBV5-1 | NA
TGTGCCAGCAGTAAGACAGGGGGCGAATCGTATTCACCCCTCCACTTT | CASSKTGGESYSPLHF | TRBD1 | TRBJ1-6 | TRBV2 | many
TGCAGTGCTAGAGGAGACAGGAAATATCAGCCCCAGCATTTT | CSARGDRKYQPQHF | NA | TRBJ1-5 | TRBV20-1 | many
TGTGCCAGCTTCTTTACAGGGACGGCCACTGAAGCTTTCTTT | CASFFTGTATEAFF | NA | TRBJ1-1 | TRBV7-8 | many
TGTGCCAGCATCCGGTCCGACGCGCTAGATACGCAGTATTTT | CASIRSDALDTQYF | NA | TRBJ2-3 | TRBV5-5 | many
TGTGCCTGGAGTGTCGGGACAGCGAACACTGAAGCTTTCTTT | CAWSVGTANTEAFF | TRBD1 | TRBJ1-1 | TRBV30 | many
TGTGCCAGCAGCAGGGGGGCGGACAGGAGATTTTACGAGCAGTACTTC | CASSRGADRRFYEQYF | NA | TRBJ2-7 | TRBV9 | NA
TGTGCCTGGAGTCTAGGGGAGAGCTATGGCTACACCTTC | CAWSLGESYGYTF | NA | TRBJ1-2 | TRBV30 | many
TGTGCCAGCAGCGGACAGGGCCTAGACGGCTACACCTTC | CASSGQGLDGYTF | TRBD1 | TRBJ1-2 | TRBV9 | few
TGTGCCAGCAGTTCACCCGCCCGGCCGGAGGGCTACGAGCAGTACTTC | CASSSPARPEGYEQYF | NA | TRBJ2-7 | TRBV28 | many
TGCGCCAGCAGCTTGGGACTAGCGGAGGATACGCAGTATTTT | CASSLGLAEDTQYF | TRBD2 | TRBJ2-3 | TRBV5-1 | many
TGTGCCAGCAGCTTGGGGGGACAGGGATCCACAGATACGCAGTATTTT | CASSLGGQGSTDTQYF | TRBD1 | TRBJ2-3 | TRBV5-8 | many
TGCAGTGCCCCGGGGACCCTAACCGGAAACACCATATATTTT | CSAPGTLTGNTIYF | NA | TRBJ1-3 | TRBV20-1 | NA
TGCAGCGTAGACCTGGGGGCGGGACTAGCGGGCGAGCAGTACTTC | CSVDLGAGLAGEQYF | TRBD2 | TRBJ2-7 | TRBV29-1 | many
TGTGCCAGCAGAACTTTAGCGGGAGGGCCGAACACCGGGGAGCTGTTTTTT | CASRTLAGGPNTGELFF | TRBD2 | TRBJ2-2 | TRBV7-9 | many
TGCGCCAGCAGCTTAGGGACTAGCGGGGAGTACGAGCAGTACTTC | CASSLGTSGEYEQYF | TRBD2 | TRBJ2-7 | TRBV5-1 | many
TGTGCCAGCGCGTATGCCGGCCGGCGGGGGCCCTCCCCAACCTACGAGCAGTACTTC | CASAYAGRRGPSPTYEQYF | NA | TRBJ2-7 | TRBV2 | many
TGCAGCGTACTCAACACCGTTAACACCGGGGAGCTGTTTTTT | CSVLNTVNTGELFF | NA | TRBJ2-2 | TRBV29-1 | many
TGTGCCAGCAGCAGTCCGCATAGGGACAGAGAATCCCAGAAACTGTTTTTT | CASSSPHRDRESQKLFF | TRBD1 | TRBJ1-4 | TRBV7-6 | NA
TGTGCCAGCAGCTTCGTTGCCACTGAAGCTTTCTTT | CASSFVATEAFF | NA | TRBJ1-1 | TRBV11-2 | NA
TGCAGTGCTAGAGATTTCGGACAGGCCTACAATGAGCAGTTCTTC | CSARDFGQAYNEQFF | TRBD1 | TRBJ2-1 | TRBV20-1 | many
TGTGCCAGCAGTAGACTATCCCGGGGGGGAAACATTCAGTACTTC | CASSRLSRGGNIQYF | TRBD2 | TRBJ2-4 | TRBV25-1 | NA
TGTGCCTGGAGTGTATTGGCTGAAGCTTTCTTT | CAWSVLAEAFF | NA | TRBJ1-1 | TRBV30 | many
TGTGCCAGCAGCACCACCCCGGGCTGGACAGACTATGGCTACACCTTC | CASSTTPGWTDYGYTF | NA | TRBJ1-2 | TRBV6-1 | many
TGCAGTGCTGGGCGACAGGGGATAAAATACTCACCCCTCCACTTT | CSAGRQGIKYSPLHF | TRBD1 | TRBJ1-6 | TRBV20-1 | many